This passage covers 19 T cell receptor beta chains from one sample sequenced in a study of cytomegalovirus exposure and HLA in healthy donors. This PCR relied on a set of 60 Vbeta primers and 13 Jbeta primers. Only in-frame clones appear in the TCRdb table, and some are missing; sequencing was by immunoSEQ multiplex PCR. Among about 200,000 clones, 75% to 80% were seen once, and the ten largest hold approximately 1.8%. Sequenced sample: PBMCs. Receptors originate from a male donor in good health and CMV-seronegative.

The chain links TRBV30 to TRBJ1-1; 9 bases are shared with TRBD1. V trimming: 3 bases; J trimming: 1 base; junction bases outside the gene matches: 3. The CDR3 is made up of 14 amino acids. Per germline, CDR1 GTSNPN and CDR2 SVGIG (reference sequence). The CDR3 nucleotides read TGTGCCTGGAGGGACAGGGGACGGAACACTGAAGCTTTCTTT. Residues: CAWRDRGRNTEAFF.

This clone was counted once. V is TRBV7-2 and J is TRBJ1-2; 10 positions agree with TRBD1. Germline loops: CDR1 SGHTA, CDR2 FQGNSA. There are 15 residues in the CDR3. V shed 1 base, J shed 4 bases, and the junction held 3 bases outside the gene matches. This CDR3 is CASSLGQGARYGYTF. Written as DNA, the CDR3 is TGTGCCAGCAGCTTAGGACAGGGGGCACGCTATGGCTACACCTTC.

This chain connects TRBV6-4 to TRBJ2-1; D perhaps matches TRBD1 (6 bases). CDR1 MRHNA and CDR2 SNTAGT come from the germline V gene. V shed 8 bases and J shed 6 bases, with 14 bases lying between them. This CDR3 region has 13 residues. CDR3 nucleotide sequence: TGTGCCAGCGGGGATGGGGACATCAATGAGCAGTTCTTC. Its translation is CASGDGDINEQFF.

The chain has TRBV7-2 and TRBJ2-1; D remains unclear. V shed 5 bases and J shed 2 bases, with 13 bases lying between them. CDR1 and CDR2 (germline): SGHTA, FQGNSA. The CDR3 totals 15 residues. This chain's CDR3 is CASSPDPSAYNEQFF. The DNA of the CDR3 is TGTGCCAGCAGCCCTGATCCGAGCGCCTACAATGAGCAGTTCTTC.

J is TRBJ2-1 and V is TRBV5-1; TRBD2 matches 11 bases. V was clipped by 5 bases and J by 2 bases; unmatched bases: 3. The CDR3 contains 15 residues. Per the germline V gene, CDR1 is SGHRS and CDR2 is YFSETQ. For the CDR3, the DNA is TGCGCCAGCAGTATTAGCGGGGGGGCCTACAATGAGCAGTTCTTC. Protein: CASSISGGAYNEQFF.

The CDR3 spells CSVGTSGRSFEQFF. In DNA form, the CDR3 reads TGCAGCGTCGGGACTAGCGGGAGATCTTTTGAGCAGTTCTTC. The V and J genes are TRBV29-1 and TRBJ2-1, with 14 bases aligning to TRBD2. The CDR3 spans 14 residues. Germline-derived CDR1 and CDR2 are SQVTM and ANQGSEA. Trimming took 6 bases from V and 9 from J; bases not matched to a gene: 7.

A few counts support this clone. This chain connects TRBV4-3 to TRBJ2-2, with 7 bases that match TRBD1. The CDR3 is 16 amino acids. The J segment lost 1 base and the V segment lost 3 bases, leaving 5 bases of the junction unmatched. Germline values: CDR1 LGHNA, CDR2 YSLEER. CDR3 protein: CASSHPRDRNTGELFF. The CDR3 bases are TGCGCCAGCAGCCACCCCCGGGACAGGAACACCGGGGAGCTGTTTTTT.

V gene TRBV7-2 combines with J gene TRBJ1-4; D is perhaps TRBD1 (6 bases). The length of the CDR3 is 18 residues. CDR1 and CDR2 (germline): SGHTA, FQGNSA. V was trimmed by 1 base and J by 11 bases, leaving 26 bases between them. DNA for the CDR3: TGTGCCAGCAGCTTAGGAGGATTTGTCCCGGGACAATGGGGGAAACTGTTTTTT. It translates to CASSLGGFVPGQWGKLFF.

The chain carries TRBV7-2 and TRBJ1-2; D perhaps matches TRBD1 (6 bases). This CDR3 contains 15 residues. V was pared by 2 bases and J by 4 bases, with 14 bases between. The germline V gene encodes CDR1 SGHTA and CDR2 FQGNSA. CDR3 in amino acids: CASSLRTGISYGYTF. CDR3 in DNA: TGTGCCAGCAGCTTAAGAACAGGGATATCCTATGGCTACACCTTC.

For the CDR3, the DNA is TGCGCCAGCAGCTTGTCAACAGGGCTTAATGAAAAACTGTTTTTT. Translating gives CASSLSTGLNEKLFF. The V gene is TRBV5-1, the J gene TRBJ1-4; weak D call: TRBD1 (6 bases). From germline, CDR1 is SGHRS and CDR2 YFSETQ. The CDR3 covers 15 residues. Trimming took 1 base from V and 4 from J, leaving 11 bases between them.

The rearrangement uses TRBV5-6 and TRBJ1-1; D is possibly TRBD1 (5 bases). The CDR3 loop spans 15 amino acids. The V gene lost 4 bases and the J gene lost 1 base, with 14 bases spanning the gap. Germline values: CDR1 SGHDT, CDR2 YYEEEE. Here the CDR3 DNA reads TGTGCCAGCAGCCTTGTGGGGCGGCAGAACACTGAAGCTTTCTTT. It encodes CASSLVGRQNTEAFF.

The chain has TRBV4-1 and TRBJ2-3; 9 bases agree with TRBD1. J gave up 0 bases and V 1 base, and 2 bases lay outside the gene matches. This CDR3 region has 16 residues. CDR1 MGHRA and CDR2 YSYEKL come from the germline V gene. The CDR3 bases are TGCGCCAGCAGCCAAGCCGGGACAGGGAGCACAGATACGCAGTATTTT. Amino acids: CASSQAGTGSTDTQYF.

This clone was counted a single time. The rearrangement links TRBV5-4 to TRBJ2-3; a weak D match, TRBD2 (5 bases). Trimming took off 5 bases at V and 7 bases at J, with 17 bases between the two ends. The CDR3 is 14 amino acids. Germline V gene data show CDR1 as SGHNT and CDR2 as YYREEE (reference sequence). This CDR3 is CASSWESGGHTQYF. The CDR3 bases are TGTGCCAGCAGTTGGGAGAGCGGAGGTCATACGCAGTATTTT.

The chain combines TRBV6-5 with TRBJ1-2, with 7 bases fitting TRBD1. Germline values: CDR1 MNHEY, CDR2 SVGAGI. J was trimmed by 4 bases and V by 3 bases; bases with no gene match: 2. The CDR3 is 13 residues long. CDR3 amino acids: CASSYRQGYGYTF. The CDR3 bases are TGTGCCAGCAGTTATAGACAGGGCTATGGCTACACCTTC.

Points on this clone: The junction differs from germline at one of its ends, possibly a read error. The CDR3 here is CSSSLALGTASNQPQHF. The CDR3 DNA reads TGTTCCAGCAGCTTAGCTTTGGGGACAGCCAGCAATCAGCCCCAGCATTTT. J is TRBJ1-5 and V is TRBV7-9; 7 bases agree with TRBD1. The germline CDR1 and CDR2 sequences are SEHNR and FQNEAQ (reference sequence). CDR3 length: 17 amino acids.

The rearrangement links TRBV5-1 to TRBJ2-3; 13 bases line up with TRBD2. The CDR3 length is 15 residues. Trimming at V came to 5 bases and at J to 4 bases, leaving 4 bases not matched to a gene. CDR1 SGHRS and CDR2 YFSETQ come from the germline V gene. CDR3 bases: TGCGCCAGCAGATTAGGACTAGCGGGGGCAGATACGCAGTATTTT. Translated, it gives CASRLGLAGADTQYF.

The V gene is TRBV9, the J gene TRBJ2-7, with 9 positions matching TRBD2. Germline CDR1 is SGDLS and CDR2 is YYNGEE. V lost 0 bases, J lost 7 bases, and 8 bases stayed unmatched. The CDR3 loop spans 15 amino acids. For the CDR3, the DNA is TGTGCCAGCAGCGTAGCCTCTAGCGGGGTTCCTGAGCAGTACTTC. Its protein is CASSVASSGVPEQYF.

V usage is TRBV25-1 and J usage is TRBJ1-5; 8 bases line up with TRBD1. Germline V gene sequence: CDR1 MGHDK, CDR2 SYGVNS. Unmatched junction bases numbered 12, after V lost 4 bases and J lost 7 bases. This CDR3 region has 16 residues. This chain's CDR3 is CASSGQGQGITQPQHF. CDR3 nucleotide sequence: TGTGCCAGCAGTGGCCAAGGACAGGGTATAACGCAGCCCCAGCATTTT.

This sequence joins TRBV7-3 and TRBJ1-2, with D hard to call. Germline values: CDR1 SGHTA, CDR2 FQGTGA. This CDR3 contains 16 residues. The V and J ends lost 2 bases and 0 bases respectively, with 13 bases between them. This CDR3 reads CASSLGNRGTNYGYTF. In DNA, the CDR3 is TGTGCCAGCAGCTTAGGAAACAGAGGGACTAACTATGGCTACACCTTC.